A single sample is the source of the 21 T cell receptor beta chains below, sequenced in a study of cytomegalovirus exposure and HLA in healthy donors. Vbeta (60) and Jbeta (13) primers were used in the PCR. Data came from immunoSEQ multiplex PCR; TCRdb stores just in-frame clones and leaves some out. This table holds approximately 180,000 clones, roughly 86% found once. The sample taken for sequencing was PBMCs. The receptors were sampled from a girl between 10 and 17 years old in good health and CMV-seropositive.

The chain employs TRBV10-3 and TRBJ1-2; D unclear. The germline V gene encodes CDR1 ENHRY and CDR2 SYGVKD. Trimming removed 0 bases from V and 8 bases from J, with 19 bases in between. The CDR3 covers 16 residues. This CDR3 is CAISESIVPRSPGYTF. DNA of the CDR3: TGTGCCATCAGTGAGTCGATCGTCCCCCGGTCCCCCGGCTACACCTTC.

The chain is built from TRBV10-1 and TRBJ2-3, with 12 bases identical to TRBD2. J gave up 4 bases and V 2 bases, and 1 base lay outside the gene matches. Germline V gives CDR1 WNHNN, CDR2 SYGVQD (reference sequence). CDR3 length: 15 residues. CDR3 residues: CASSEASGGADTQYF. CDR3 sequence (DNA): TGCGCCAGCAGTGAGGCTAGCGGGGGGGCAGATACGCAGTATTTT.

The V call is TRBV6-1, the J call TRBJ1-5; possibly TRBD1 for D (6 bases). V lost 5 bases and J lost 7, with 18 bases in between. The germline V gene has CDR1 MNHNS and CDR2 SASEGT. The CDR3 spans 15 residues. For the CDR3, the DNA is TGTGCCAGCAGTAACCGGGACACCGTAGGCCAGCCCCAGCATTTT. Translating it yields CASSNRDTVGQPQHF.

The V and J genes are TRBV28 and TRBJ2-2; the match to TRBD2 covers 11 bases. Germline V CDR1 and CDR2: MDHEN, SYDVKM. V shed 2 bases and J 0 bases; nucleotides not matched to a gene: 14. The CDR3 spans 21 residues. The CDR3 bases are TGTGCCAGCAGTTTACGGATGGGACTAGCGGAAAACTACGCGAACACCGGGGAGCTGTTTTTT. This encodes CASSLRMGLAENYANTGELFF.

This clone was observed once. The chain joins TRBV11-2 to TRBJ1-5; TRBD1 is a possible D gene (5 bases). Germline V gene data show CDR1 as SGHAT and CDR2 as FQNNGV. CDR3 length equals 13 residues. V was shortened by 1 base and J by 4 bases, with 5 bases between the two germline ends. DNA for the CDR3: TGTGCCAGCAGCTTAGGACAGAATCAGCCCCAGCATTTT. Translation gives CASSLGQNQPQHF.

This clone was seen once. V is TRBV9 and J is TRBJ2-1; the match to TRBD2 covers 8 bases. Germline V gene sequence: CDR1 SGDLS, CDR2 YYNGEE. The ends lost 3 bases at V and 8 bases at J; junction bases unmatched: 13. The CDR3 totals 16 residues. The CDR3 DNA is TGTGCCAGCAGCGCGTCTACCGGACTAGCTTTCGATGAGCAGTTCTTC. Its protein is CASSASTGLAFDEQFF.

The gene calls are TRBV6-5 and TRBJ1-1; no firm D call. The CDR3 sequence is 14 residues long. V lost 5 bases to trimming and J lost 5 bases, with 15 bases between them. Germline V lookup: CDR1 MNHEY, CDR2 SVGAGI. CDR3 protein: CASSPRGSWTEAFF. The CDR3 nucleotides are TGTGCCAGCAGTCCTAGAGGATCGTGGACTGAAGCTTTCTTT.

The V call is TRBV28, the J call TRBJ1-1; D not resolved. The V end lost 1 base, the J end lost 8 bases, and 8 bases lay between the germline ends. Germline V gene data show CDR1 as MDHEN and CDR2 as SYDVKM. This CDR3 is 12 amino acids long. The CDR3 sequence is CASSLSLLEAFF. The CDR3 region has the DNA TGTGCCAGCAGTTTATCTTTACTCGAAGCTTTCTTT.

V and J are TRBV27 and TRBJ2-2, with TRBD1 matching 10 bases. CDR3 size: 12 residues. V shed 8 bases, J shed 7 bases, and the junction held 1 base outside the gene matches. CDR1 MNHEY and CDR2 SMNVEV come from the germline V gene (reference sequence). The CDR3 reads CASGQGVGELFF. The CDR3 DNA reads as TGTGCCAGCGGACAGGGGGTCGGGGAGCTGTTTTTT.

CDR3 DNA: TGTGCCAGCAGCACGAGACGGGTCCGAAGGCCACCCCTCCACTTT. Translated: CASSTRRVRRPPLHF. The chain links TRBV9 to TRBJ1-6, with D unresolved. V lost 4 bases and J 11 bases, leaving 19 bases between the germline ends. The CDR3 is made up of 15 amino acids. Germline V gene data show CDR1 as SGDLS and CDR2 as YYNGEE.

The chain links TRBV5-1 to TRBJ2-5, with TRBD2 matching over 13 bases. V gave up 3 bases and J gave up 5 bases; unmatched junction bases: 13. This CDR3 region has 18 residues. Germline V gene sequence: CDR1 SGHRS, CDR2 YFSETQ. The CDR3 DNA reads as TGCGCCAGCAGCTCAGGACTAGCGGGGGTAGCCTCCAGGGAGACCCAGTACTTC. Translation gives CASSSGLAGVASRETQYF.

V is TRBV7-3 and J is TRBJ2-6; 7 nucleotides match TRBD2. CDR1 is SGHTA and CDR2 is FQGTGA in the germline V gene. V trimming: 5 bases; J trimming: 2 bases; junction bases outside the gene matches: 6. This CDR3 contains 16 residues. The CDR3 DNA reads TGTGCCAGCAGCCCTCTTGGGGGGGCTGGGGCCAACGTCCTGACTTTC. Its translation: CASSPLGGAGANVLTF.

CDR3 sequence: CASSYSRGGVDEKLFF. The CDR3 coding sequence is TGTGCCAGCAGTTACTCGAGGGGGGGAGTTGATGAAAAACTGTTTTTT. The V call is TRBV6-5, the J call TRBJ1-4; D is possibly TRBD1 (6 bases). Per the germline V gene, CDR1 is MNHEY and CDR2 is SVGAGI. This CDR3 spans 16 amino acids. Trimming left V 0 bases short and J 6 bases short, with 14 bases between.

CDR3 nucleotides: TGTGCCAGCAGCTTGGCAGGGGGCAGGGGCAATCAGCCCCAGCATTTT. Its translation: CASSLAGGRGNQPQHF. V and J are TRBV5-6 and TRBJ1-5, with 8 bases identical to TRBD1. CDR3 size: 16 residues. CDR1 and CDR2 (germline): SGHDT, YYEEEE. The V and J ends lost 0 bases and 2 bases, in that order; junction bases with no gene match: 4.

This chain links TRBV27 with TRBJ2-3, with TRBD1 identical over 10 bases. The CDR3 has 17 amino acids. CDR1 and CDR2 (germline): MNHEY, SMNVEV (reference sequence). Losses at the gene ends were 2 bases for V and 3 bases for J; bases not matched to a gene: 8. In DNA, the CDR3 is TGTGCCAGCAGTTTACGGGGACAGGGGCCGGTAACAGATACGCAGTATTTT. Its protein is CASSLRGQGPVTDTQYF.

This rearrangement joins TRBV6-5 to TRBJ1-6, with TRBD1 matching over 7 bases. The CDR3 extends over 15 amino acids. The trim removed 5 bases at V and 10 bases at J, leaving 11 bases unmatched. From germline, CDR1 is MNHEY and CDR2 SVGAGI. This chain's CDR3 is CASSPPQGSRSPLHF. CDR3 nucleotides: TGTGCCAGCAGTCCTCCACAGGGGTCACGGTCACCCCTCCACTTT.

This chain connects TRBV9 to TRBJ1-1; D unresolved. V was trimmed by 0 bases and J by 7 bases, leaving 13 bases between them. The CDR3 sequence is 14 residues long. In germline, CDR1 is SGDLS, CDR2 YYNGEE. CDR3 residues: CASSVVPQLVEAFF. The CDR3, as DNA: TGTGCCAGCAGCGTAGTGCCACAGTTAGTTGAAGCTTTCTTT.

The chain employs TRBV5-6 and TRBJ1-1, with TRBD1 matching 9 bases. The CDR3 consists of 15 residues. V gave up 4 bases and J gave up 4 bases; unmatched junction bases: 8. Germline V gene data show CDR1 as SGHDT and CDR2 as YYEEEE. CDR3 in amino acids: CASSGGTGWGTEAFF. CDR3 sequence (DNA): TGTGCCAGCAGCGGAGGGACAGGGTGGGGCACTGAAGCTTTCTTT. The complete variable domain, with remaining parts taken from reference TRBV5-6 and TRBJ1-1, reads DAGVTQSPTHLIKTRGQQVTLRCSPKSGHDTVSWYQQALGQGPQFIFQYYEEEERQRGNFPDRFSGHQFPNYSSELNVNALLLGDSALYLCASSGGTGWGTEAFFGQGTRLTVV.

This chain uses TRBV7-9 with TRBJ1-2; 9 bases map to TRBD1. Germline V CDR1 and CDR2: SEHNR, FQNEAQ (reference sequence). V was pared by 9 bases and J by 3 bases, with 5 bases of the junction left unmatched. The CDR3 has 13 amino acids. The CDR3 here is CASKQGADYGYTF. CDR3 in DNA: TGTGCCAGTAAACAGGGGGCAGACTATGGCTACACCTTC. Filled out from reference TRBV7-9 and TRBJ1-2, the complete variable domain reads DTGVSQNPRHKITKRGQNVTFRCDPISEHNRLYWYRQTLGQGPEFLTYFQNEAQLEKSRLLSDRFSAERPKGSFSTLEIQRTEQGDSAMYLCASKQGADYGYTFGSGTRLTVV.

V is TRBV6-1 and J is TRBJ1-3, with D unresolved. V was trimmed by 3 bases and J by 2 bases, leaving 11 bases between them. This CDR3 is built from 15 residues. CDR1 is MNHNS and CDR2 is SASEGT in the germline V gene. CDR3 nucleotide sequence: TGTGCCAGCAGTGACCAGGTAAACGCTGGAAACACCATATATTTT. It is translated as CASSDQVNAGNTIYF.

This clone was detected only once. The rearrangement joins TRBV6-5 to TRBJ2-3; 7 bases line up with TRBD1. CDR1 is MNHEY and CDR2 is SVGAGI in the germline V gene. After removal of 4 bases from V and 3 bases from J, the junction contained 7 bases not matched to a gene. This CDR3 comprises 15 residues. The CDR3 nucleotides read TGTGCCAGCAGTTTCCGGGACAGATGGACAGATACGCAGTATTTT. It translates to CASSFRDRWTDTQYF.